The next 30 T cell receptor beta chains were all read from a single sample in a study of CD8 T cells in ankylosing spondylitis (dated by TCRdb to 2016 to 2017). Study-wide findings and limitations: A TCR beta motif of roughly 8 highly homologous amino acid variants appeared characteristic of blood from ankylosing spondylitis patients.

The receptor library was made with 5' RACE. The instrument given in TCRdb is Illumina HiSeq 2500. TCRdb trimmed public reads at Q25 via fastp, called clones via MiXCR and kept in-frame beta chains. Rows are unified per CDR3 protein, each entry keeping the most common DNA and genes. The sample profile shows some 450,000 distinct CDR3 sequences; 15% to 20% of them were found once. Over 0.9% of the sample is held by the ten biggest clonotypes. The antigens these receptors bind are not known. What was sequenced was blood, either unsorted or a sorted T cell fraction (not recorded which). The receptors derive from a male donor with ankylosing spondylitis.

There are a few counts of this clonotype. Here the CDR3 reads CASSVTAAADGYTF. The DNA for the CDR3 is TGTGCCAGCAGCGTGACAGCCGCAGCGGATGGCTACACCTTC. The chain uses TRBV3-1 and TRBJ1-2, with a weak D call TRBD1 (5 bases). This CDR3 has 14 residues. Germline values: CDR1 LGHDT, CDR2 YNNKEL (reference sequence). Trimming shortened V by 5 bases and J by 6 bases, and 16 bases separated the two germline ends.

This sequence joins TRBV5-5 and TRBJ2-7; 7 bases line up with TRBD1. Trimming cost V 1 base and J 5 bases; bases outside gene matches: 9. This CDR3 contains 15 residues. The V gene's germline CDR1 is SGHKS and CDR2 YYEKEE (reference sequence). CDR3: CASSLPTGAVHEQYF. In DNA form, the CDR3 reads TGTGCCAGCAGCTTGCCCACAGGGGCTGTACACGAGCAGTACTTC.

DNA for the CDR3: TGCGCCAGCAGCTTGGTTGGGTCGAGCACCGGGGAGCTGTTTTTT. Encoded protein: CASSLVGSSTGELFF. The rearrangement joins TRBV5-1 to TRBJ2-2; D is unresolved. There are 15 residues in the CDR3. Germline assignment: CDR1 SGHRS and CDR2 YFSETQ. Trimming left V 0 bases short and J 4 bases short, with 10 bases between.

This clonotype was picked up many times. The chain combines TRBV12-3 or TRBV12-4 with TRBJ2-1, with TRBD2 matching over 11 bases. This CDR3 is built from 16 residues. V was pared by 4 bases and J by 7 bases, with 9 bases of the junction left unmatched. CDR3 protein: CASSSSSGGYTNEQFF. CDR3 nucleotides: TGTGCCAGCAGTTCATCTAGCGGGGGGTATACTAATGAGCAGTTCTTC.

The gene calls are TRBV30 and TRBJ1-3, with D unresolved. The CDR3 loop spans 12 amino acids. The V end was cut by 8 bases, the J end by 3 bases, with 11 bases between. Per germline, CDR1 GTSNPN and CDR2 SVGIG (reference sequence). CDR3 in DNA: TGTGCCGGTAATAGAATTGGAAACACCATATATTTT. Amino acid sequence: CAGNRIGNTIYF.

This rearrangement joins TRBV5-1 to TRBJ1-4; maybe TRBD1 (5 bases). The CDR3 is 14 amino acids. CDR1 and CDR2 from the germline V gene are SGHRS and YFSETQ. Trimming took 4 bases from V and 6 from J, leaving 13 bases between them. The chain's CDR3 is CASSLGPPDEKLFF. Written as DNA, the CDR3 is TGCGCCAGCAGCCTGGGACCCCCTGATGAAAAACTGTTTTTT.

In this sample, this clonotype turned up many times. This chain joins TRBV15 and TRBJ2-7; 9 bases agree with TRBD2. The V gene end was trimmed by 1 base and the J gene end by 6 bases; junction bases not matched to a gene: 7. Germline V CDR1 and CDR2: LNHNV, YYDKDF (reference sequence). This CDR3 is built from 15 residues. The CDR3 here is CATSRVLAGKGEQYF. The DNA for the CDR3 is TGTGCCACCAGCAGAGTCCTAGCGGGAAAAGGCGAGCAGTACTTC.

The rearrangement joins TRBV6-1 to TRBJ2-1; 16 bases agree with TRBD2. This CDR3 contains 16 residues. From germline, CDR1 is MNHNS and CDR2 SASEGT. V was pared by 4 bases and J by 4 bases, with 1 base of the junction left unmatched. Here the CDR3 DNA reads TGTGCCAGCAGTGTGGGACTAGCGGGAGGGTACAATGAGCAGTTCTTC. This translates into CASSVGLAGGYNEQFF.

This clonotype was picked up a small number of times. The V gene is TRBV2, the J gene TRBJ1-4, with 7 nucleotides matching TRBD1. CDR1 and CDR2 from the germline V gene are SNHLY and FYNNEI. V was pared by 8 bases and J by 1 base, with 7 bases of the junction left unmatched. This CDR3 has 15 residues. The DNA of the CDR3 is TGTGCCAGCGGCGACAGGGTAGGAACTAATGAAAAACTGTTTTTT. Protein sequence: CASGDRVGTNEKLFF. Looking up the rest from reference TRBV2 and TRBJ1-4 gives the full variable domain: EPEVTQTPSHQVTQMGQEVILRCVPISNHLYFYWYRQILGQKVEFLVSFYNNEISEKSEIFDDQFSVERPDGSNFTLKIRSTKLEDSAMYFCASGDRVGTNEKLFFGSGTQLSVL.

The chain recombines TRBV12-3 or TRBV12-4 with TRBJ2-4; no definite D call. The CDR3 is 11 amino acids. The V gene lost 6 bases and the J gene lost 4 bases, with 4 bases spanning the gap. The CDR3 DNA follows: TGTGCCAGCAGGGTAAAAAACATTCAGTACTTC. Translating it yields CASRVKNIQYF.

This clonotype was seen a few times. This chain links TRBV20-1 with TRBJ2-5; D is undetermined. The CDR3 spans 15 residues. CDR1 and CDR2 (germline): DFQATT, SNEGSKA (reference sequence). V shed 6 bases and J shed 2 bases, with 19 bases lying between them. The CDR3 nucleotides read TGCAGTGCGCTCCCCCTACGCGGACCGCAAGAGACCCAGTACTTC. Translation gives CSALPLRGPQETQYF.

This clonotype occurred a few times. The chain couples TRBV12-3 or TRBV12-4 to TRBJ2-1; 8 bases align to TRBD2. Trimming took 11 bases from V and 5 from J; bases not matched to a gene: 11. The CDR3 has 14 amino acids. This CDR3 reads CACGGMGVDNEQFF. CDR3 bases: TGTGCCTGCGGGGGGATGGGGGTGGACAATGAGCAGTTCTTC.

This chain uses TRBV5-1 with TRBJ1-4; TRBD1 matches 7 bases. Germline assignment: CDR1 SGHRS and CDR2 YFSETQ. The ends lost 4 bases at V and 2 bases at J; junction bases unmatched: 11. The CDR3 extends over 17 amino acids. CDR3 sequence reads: CASSIGARDSTNEKLFF. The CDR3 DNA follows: TGCGCCAGCAGCATTGGGGCCCGGGACAGCACTAATGAAAAACTGTTTTTT.

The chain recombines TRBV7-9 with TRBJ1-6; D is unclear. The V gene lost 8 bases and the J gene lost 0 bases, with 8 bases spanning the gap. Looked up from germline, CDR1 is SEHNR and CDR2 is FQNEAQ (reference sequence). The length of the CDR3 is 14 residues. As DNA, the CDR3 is TGTGCCAGCTGCCTAAACTCCTATAATTCACCCCTCCACTTT. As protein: CASCLNSYNSPLHF.

The CDR3 loop is CASSLGSSAYNEQFF. The CDR3 DNA is TGCGCCAGCAGCTTGGGGTCTAGCGCATACAATGAGCAGTTCTTC. The rearrangement links TRBV5-1 to TRBJ2-1; D possibly corresponds to TRBD2 (6 bases). Germline V CDR1 and CDR2: SGHRS, YFSETQ. The CDR3 runs to 15 residues. The germline V and J ends were trimmed by 0 bases and 4 bases, with 11 bases remaining between them.

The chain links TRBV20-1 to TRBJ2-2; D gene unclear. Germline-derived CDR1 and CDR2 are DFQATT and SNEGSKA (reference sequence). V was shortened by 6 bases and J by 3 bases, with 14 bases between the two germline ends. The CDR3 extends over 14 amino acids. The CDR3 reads CSAETQSDTGELFF. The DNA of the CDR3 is TGCAGTGCGGAAACACAGTCAGACACCGGGGAGCTGTTTTTT.

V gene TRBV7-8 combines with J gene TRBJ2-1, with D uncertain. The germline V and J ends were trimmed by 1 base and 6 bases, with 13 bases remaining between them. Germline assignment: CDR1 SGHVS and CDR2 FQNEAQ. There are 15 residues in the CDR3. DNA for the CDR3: TGTGCCAGCAGCTTAGTTGCCCCGGTACTCAATGAGCAGTTCTTC. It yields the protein CASSLVAPVLNEQFF. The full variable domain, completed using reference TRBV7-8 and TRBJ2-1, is GAGVSQSPRYKVAKRGQDVALRCDPISGHVSLFWYQQALGQGPEFLTYFQNEAQLDKSGLPSDRFFAERPEGSVSTLKIQRTQQEDSAVYLCASSLVAPVLNEQFFGPGTRLTVL.

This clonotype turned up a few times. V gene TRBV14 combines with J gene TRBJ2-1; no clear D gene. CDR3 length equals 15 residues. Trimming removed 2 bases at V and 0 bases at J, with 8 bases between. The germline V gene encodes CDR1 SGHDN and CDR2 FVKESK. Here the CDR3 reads CASSQITRSYNEQFF. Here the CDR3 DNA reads TGTGCCAGCAGCCAAATAACACGCTCCTACAATGAGCAGTTCTTC.

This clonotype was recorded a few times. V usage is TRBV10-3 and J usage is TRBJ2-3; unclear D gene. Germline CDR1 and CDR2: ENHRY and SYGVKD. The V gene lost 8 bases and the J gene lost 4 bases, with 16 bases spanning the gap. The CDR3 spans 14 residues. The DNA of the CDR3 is TGTGCCATCGGACGCAAAGATCTGGCAGATACGCAGTATTTT. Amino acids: CAIGRKDLADTQYF.

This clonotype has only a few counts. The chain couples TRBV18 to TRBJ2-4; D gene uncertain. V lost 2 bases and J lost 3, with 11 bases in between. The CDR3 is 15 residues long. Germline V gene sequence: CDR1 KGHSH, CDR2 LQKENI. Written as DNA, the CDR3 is TGTGCCAGCTCACCAGGGCAGAGTTTCAAAAACATTCAGTACTTC. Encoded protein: CASSPGQSFKNIQYF.

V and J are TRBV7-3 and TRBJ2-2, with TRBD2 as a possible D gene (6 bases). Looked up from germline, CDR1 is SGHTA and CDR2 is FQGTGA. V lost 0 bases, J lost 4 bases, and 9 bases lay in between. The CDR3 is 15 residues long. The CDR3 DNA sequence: TGTGCCAGCAGCTTAACTAGCGGATCCACCGGGGAGCTGTTTTTT. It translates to CASSLTSGSTGELFF.

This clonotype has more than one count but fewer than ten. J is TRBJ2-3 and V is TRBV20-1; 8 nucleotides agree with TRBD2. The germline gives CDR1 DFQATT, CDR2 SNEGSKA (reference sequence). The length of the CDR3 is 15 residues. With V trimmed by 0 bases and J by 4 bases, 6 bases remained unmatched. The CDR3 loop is CSARDPRGAPDTQYF. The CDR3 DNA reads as TGCAGTGCTAGAGATCCGCGGGGGGCCCCAGATACGCAGTATTTT.

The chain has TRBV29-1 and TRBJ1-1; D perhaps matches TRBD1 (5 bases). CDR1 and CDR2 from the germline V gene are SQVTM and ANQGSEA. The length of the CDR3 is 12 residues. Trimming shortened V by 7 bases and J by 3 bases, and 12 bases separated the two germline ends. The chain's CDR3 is CSGTSGDTEAFF. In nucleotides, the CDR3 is TGCAGCGGGACAAGCGGGGACACTGAAGCTTTCTTT.

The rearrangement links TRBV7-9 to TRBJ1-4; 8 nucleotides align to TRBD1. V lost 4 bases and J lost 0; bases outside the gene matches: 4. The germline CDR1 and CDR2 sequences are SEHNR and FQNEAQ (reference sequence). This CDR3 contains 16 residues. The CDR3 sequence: CASSSRGLPTNEKLFF. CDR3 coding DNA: TGTGCCAGCAGCTCCAGGGGGCTCCCAACTAATGAAAAACTGTTTTTT. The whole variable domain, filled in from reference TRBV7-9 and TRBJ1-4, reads DTGVSQNPRHKITKRGQNVTFRCDPISEHNRLYWYRQTLGQGPEFLTYFQNEAQLEKSRLLSDRFSAERPKGSFSTLEIQRTEQGDSAMYLCASSSRGLPTNEKLFFGSGTQLSVL.

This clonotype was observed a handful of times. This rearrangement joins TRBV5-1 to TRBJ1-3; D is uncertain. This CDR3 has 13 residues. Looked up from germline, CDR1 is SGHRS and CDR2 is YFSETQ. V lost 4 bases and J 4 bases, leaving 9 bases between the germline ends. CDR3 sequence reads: CASSTAPGNTIYF. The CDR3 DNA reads TGCGCCAGCAGCACAGCTCCGGGAAACACCATATATTTT. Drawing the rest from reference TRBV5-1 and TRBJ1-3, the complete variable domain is KAGVTQTPRYLIKTRGQQVTLSCSPISGHRSVSWYQQTPGQGLQFLFEYFSETQRNKGNFPGRFSGRQFSNSRSEMNVSTLELGDSALYLCASSTAPGNTIYFGEGSWLTVV.

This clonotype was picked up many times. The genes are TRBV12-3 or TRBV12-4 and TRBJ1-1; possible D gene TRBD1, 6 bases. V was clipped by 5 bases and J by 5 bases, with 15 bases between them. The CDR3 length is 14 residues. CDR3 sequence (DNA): TGTGCCAGCAGTCCACAACAGGGATGGACTGAAGCTTTCTTT. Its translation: CASSPQQGWTEAFF.

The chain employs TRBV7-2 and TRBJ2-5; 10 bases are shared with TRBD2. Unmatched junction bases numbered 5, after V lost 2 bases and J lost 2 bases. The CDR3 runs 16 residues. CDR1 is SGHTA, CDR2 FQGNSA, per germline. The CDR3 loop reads CASSLLGLAVQETQYF. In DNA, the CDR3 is TGTGCCAGCAGCTTACTAGGACTAGCGGTACAAGAGACCCAGTACTTC.

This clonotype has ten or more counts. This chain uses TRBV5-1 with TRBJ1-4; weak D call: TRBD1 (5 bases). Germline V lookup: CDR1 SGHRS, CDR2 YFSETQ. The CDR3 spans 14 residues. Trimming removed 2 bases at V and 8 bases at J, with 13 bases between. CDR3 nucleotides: TGCGCCAGCAGCTTAGAGGGTCGGGGCGAAAAACTGTTTTTT. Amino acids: CASSLEGRGEKLFF.

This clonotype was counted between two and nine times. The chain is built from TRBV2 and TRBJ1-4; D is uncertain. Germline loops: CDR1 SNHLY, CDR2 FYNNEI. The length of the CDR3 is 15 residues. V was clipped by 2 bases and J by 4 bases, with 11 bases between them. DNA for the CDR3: TGTGCCAGCAGTGAACTCGGGCAGCTTAATGAAAAACTGTTTTTT. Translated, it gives CASSELGQLNEKLFF.

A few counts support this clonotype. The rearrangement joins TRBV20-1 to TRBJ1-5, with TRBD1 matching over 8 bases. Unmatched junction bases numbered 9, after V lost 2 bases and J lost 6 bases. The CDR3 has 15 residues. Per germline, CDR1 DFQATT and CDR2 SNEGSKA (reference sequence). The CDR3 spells CSARSPQGASQPQHF. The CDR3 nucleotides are TGCAGTGCTAGATCTCCCCAGGGGGCGAGTCAGCCCCAGCATTTT.